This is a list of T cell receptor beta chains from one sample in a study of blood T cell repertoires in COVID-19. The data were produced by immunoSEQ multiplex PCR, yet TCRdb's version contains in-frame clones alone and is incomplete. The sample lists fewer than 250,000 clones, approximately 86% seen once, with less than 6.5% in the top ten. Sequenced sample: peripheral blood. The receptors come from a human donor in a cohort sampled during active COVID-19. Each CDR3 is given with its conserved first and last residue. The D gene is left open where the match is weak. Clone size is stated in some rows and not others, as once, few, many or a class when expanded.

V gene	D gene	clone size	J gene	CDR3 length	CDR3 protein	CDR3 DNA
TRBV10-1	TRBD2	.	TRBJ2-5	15	CASSESLAAQETQYF	TGCGCCAGCAGTGAGTCCCTAGCGGCTCAAGAGACCCAGTACTTC
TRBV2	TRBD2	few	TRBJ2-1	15	CASNRRSGGNNEQFF	TGTGCCAGCAACCGTAGGAGCGGGGGGAACAATGAGCAGTTCTTC
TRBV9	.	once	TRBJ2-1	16	CASSVGGTRVYNEQFF	TGTGCCAGCAGCGTAGGGGGGACACGAGTCTACAATGAGCAGTTCTTC
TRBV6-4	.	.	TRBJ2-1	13	CASSEEEGGEQFF	TGTGCCAGCAGTGAAGAAGAAGGGGGTGAGCAGTTCTTC
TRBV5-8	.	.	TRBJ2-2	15	CASSSRTANTGELFF	TGTGCCAGCAGCAGTCGGACAGCGAACACCGGGGAGCTGTTTTTT
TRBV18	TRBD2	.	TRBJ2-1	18	CASSASGLAGAKVNEQFF	TGTGCCAGCTCGGCTTCGGGACTAGCGGGAGCCAAGGTCAATGAGCAGTTCTTC
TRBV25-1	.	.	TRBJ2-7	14	CASSEQTGYAEQYF	TGTGCCAGCAGTGAACAAACAGGGTATGCCGAGCAGTACTTC
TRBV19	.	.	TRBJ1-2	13	CASSTQSVYGYTF	TGTGCCAGTAGTACCCAGTCAGTCTATGGCTACACCTTC
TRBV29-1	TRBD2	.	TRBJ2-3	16	CSVEVPSGKIGDTQYF	TGCAGCGTTGAAGTTCCTAGCGGGAAAATAGGAGATACGCAGTATTTT
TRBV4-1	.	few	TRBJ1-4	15	CASSQVGGLGEKLFF	TGCGCCAGCAGCCAAGTGGGGGGATTGGGGGAAAAACTGTTTTTT
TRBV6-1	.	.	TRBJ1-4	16	CASSEAAGWANEKLFF	TGTGCCAGCAGTGAAGCGGCGGGGTGGGCTAATGAAAAACTGTTTTTT
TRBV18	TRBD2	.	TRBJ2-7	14	CASSPRGGPYEQYF	TGTGCCAGCTCACCACGGGGGGGTCCCTACGAGCAGTACTTC
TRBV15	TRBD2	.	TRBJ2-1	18	CATSRGEWTSGVYNEQFF	TGTGCCACCAGCAGAGGTGAATGGACTAGCGGGGTATACAATGAGCAGTTCTTC
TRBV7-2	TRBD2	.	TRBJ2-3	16	CASSLALAGGGDTQYF	TGTGCCAGCAGCTTAGCGCTAGCGGGAGGGGGAGATACGCAGTATTTT
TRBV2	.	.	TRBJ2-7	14	CASSKERQSYEQYF	TGTGCCAGCAGCAAAGAGCGGCAATCCTACGAGCAGTACTTC
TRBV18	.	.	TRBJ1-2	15	CASSPRDSRDYGYTF	TGTGCCAGCTCACCACGGGACTCAAGGGACTATGGCTACACCTTC
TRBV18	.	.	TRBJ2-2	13	CASSPSREGELFF	TGTGCCAGCTCACCCTCTCGGGAGGGGGAGCTGTTTTTT
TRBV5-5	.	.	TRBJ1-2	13	CASSLQGGYGYTF	TGTGCCAGCAGCTTACAGGGTGGTTATGGCTACACCTTC
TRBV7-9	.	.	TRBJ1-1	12	CASSQTDTEAFF	TGTGCCAGCAGCCAGACTGACACTGAAGCTTTCTTT
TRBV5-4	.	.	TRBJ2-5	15	CASSLETRLRETQYF	TGTGCCAGCAGCTTGGAGACGAGGCTGAGGGAGACCCAGTACTTC
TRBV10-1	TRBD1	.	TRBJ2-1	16	CASSERTGGAYNEQFF	TGCGCCAGCAGTGAAAGGACAGGGGGCGCCTACAATGAGCAGTTCTTC
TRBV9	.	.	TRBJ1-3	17	CASSVFDRQQLGNTIYF	TGTGCCAGCAGCGTCTTCGATCGACAGCAACTGGGAAACACCATATATTTT
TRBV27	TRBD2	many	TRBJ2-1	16	CASSPRLAGGVNEQFF	TGTGCCAGCAGTCCTAGACTAGCGGGAGGAGTCAATGAGCAGTTCTTC
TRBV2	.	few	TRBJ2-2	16	CASRYQGSELTGELFF	TGTGCCAGCAGGTACCAGGGCAGCGAACTCACCGGGGAGCTGTTTTTT
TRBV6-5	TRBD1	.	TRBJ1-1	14	CASTKGTGGTEAFF	TGTGCCAGCACAAAAGGGACAGGGGGCACTGAAGCTTTCTTT
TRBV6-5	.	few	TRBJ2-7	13	CASSYGQSYEQYF	TGTGCCAGCAGTTATGGGCAGTCCTACGAGCAGTACTTC
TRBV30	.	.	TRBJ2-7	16	CAWSVRRGLTSYEQYF	TGTGCCTGGAGTGTACGGCGGGGGCTAACCTCCTACGAGCAGTACTTC
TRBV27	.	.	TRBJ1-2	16	CASSSLGQGGRYGYTF	TGTGCCAGCAGTTCCCTCGGGCAGGGAGGACGCTATGGCTACACCTTC
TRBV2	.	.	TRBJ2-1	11	CASKLDNEQFF	TGTGCCAGCAAACTAGACAATGAGCAGTTCTTC
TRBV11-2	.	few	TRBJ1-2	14	CASSLGQRIYGYTF	TGTGCCAGCAGCTTAGGGCAGCGGATTTATGGCTACACCTTC
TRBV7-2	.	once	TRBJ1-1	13	CASSSDSGTEAFF	TGTGCCAGCAGCTCAGACAGTGGGACTGAAGCTTTCTTT
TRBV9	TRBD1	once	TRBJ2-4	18	CASSDRDRVCRAKNIQYF	TGTGCCAGCAGCGACCGGGACAGGGTTTGTAGGGCCAAAAACATTCAGTACTTC
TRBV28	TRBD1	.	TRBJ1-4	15	CASSSRQGVSEKLFF	TGTGCCAGCAGTTCAAGACAGGGTGTGAGTGAAAAACTGTTTTTT
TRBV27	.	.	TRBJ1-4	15	CASRALQGRNEKLFF	TGTGCCAGCAGAGCCTTGCAGGGTCGTAATGAAAAACTGTTTTTT
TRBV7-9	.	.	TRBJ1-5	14	CASSLDTHNQPQHF	TGTGCCAGCAGCTTAGACACGCACAATCAGCCCCAGCATTTT
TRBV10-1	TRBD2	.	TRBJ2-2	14	CASGGRIATGELFF	TGCGCCAGCGGCGGGAGGATAGCCACCGGGGAGCTGTTTTTT
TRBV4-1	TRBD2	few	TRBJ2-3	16	CASSRGLAGDTDTQYF	TGCGCCAGCAGCCGCGGACTAGCGGGGGATACAGATACGCAGTATTTT
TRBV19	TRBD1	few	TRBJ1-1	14	CASSILQGDTEAFF	TGTGCCAGTAGCATACTACAGGGGGACACTGAAGCTTTCTTT
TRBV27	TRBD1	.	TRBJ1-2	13	CASTNGTGHGYTF	TGTGCCAGCACAAACGGGACAGGGCACGGCTACACCTTC
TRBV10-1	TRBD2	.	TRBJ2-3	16	CASAGLAGETTDTQYF	TGCGCCAGCGCCGGACTAGCGGGAGAAACCACAGATACGCAGTATTTT
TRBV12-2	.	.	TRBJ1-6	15	CASRLAPQGHSPLHF	TGTGCAAGTCGCTTAGCCCCACAGGGACATTCACCCCTCCACTTT
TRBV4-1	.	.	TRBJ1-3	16	CASSVEPNFSGNTIYF	TGCGCCAGCAGCGTAGAGCCTAATTTTTCTGGAAACACCATATATTTT